This is a list of T cell receptor beta chains from one sample in a study of blood T cells in healthy people across ages. TCRdb recomputed calls from the 5' RACE reads with MiXCR, one row per CDR3 protein. The sample lists a few hundred thousand distinct CDR3 sequences; 25% to 30% were seen once. Sequencing input: blood. The receptors originated from a woman in her 70s in good health. CDR3s include the opening cysteine and the closing phenylalanine or tryptophan. Each record gives: CDR3 length, V gene, clone size, J gene, D gene, CDR3 protein, CDR3 DNA. A D gene is named only where the DNA matches it firmly. Size tells how often a clone was seen (once, few, many) or the class of an expanded clone, and some rows leave it out.

len: 15
v_gene: TRBV10-3
abundance: few
j_gene: TRBJ1-1
d_gene: TRBD1
CDR3aa: CAISESAGGATEAFF
CDR3nt: TGTGCCATCAGTGAGTCCGCAGGGGGCGCGACTGAAGCTTTCTTT

len: 14
v_gene: TRBV12-3/TRBV12-4
abundance: many
j_gene: TRBJ2-5
d_gene: TRBD2
CDR3aa: CASSFNLAGGTQYF
CDR3nt: TGTGCCAGCAGTTTCAATCTAGCGGGGGGGACCCAGTACTTC

len: 14
v_gene: TRBV28
abundance: NA
j_gene: TRBJ2-3
d_gene: NA
CDR3aa: CASSVSALGHTQYF
CDR3nt: TGTGCCAGCAGCGTCTCTGCTTTGGGCCATACGCAGTATTTT

len: 19
v_gene: TRBV12-3/TRBV12-4
abundance: NA
j_gene: TRBJ1-1
d_gene: TRBD1
CDR3aa: CASSSPSGQGAKMNTEAFF
CDR3nt: TGTGCCAGCAGTTCCCCCTCGGGACAGGGGGCCAAGATGAACACTGAAGCTTTCTTT

len: 14
v_gene: TRBV7-9
abundance: NA
j_gene: TRBJ1-2
d_gene: NA
CDR3aa: CASSLDAPRGGYTF
CDR3nt: TGTGCCAGCAGCTTAGACGCACCGAGGGGTGGCTACACCTTC

len: 17
v_gene: TRBV7-9
abundance: many
j_gene: TRBJ2-7
d_gene: TRBD1
CDR3aa: CASSRPTGTGGLYEQYF
CDR3nt: TGTGCCAGCAGCCGTCCCACCGGGACAGGGGGTTTGTACGAGCAGTACTTC

len: 17
v_gene: TRBV5-6
abundance: NA
j_gene: TRBJ1-1
d_gene: NA
CDR3aa: CASSFITGAEMNTEAFF
CDR3nt: TGTGCCAGCAGCTTTATTACCGGTGCGGAGATGAACACTGAAGCTTTCTTT

len: 13
v_gene: TRBV7-8
abundance: few
j_gene: TRBJ2-7
d_gene: NA
CDR3aa: CASRLSITYEQYF
CDR3nt: TGTGCCAGCAGGTTGAGTATCACCTACGAGCAGTACTTC

len: 18
v_gene: TRBV20-1
abundance: NA
j_gene: TRBJ2-5
d_gene: TRBD2
CDR3aa: CSARRTGTSGPRWETQYF
CDR3nt: TGCAGTGCTAGGAGGACCGGGACTAGCGGACCGAGGTGGGAGACCCAGTACTTC

len: 9
v_gene: TRBV20-1
abundance: few
j_gene: TRBJ1-2
d_gene: NA
CDR3aa: CSADERRTF
CDR3nt: TGCAGTGCCGATGAAAGGCGAACCTTC

len: 15
v_gene: TRBV7-9
abundance: NA
j_gene: TRBJ2-7
d_gene: TRBD2
CDR3aa: CASSLRRGGLDEQYF
CDR3nt: TGTGCCAGCAGCTTAAGGCGGGGGGGTTTGGACGAGCAGTACTTC

len: 17
v_gene: TRBV30
abundance: NA
j_gene: TRBJ2-1
d_gene: NA
CDR3aa: CAWRKPTGTSTGNEQFF
CDR3nt: TGTGCCTGGAGAAAGCCGACCGGGACGTCTACAGGGAATGAGCAGTTCTTC

len: 14
v_gene: TRBV3-1
abundance: NA
j_gene: TRBJ2-7
d_gene: NA
CDR3aa: CASSQGVGTYEQYF
CDR3nt: TGTGCCAGCAGCCAAGGAGTAGGAACCTACGAGCAGTACTTC

len: 14
v_gene: TRBV4-3
abundance: few
j_gene: TRBJ1-1
d_gene: NA
CDR3aa: CASSGTLGATEAFF
CDR3nt: TGCGCCAGCAGCGGAACGCTGGGGGCCACTGAAGCTTTCTTT

len: 14
v_gene: TRBV7-2
abundance: few
j_gene: TRBJ1-1
d_gene: NA
CDR3aa: CASSLVRGNTEAFF
CDR3nt: TGTGCCAGCAGCTTAGTTCGTGGGAACACTGAAGCTTTCTTT

len: 17
v_gene: TRBV6-5
abundance: NA
j_gene: TRBJ2-5
d_gene: TRBD1
CDR3aa: CASTYKPGTDGRETQYF
CDR3nt: TGTGCCAGCACTTACAAGCCCGGGACAGACGGCAGAGAGACCCAGTACTTC

len: 15
v_gene: TRBV4-3
abundance: few
j_gene: TRBJ1-2
d_gene: NA
CDR3aa: CASSQEGARNYGYTF
CDR3nt: TGCGCCAGCAGCCAAGAAGGAGCCCGTAACTATGGCTACACCTTC

len: 16
v_gene: TRBV5-1
abundance: few
j_gene: TRBJ2-2
d_gene: TRBD1
CDR3aa: CASSLVGTANTGELFF
CDR3nt: TGCGCCAGCAGCTTGGTCGGGACAGCTAACACCGGGGAGCTGTTTTTT

len: 15
v_gene: TRBV20-1
abundance: few
j_gene: TRBJ1-1
d_gene: NA
CDR3aa: CSAMAPAGRNTEAFF
CDR3nt: TGCAGTGCTATGGCCCCCGCGGGCAGAAACACTGAAGCTTTCTTT

len: 13
v_gene: TRBV5-1
abundance: NA
j_gene: TRBJ1-2
d_gene: TRBD1
CDR3aa: CASSQDRADGYTF
CDR3nt: TGCGCCAGCAGCCAGGACAGGGCTGATGGCTACACCTTC

len: 14
v_gene: TRBV20-1
abundance: NA
j_gene: TRBJ2-7
d_gene: TRBD2
CDR3aa: CSAARLAGVGEQYF
CDR3nt: TGCAGTGCTGCCCGACTAGCGGGGGTAGGAGAGCAGTACTTC

len: 16
v_gene: TRBV5-1
abundance: NA
j_gene: TRBJ2-3
d_gene: TRBD2
CDR3aa: CASSLARGGREDTQYF
CDR3nt: TGCGCCAGCAGCTTGGCCCGGGGGGGCCGAGAAGATACGCAGTATTTT

len: 11
v_gene: TRBV20-1
abundance: NA
j_gene: TRBJ2-1
d_gene: NA
CDR3aa: CSAGDPGEQFF
CDR3nt: TGCAGTGCTGGGGACCCTGGGGAGCAGTTCTTC

len: 14
v_gene: TRBV7-2
abundance: NA
j_gene: TRBJ1-1
d_gene: NA
CDR3aa: CASSSTVLNTEAFF
CDR3nt: TGTGCCAGCAGCTCGACAGTCTTGAACACTGAAGCTTTCTTT

len: 15
v_gene: TRBV7-2
abundance: few
j_gene: TRBJ1-3
d_gene: NA
CDR3aa: CASSSFSGSRNTIYF
CDR3nt: TGTGCCAGCAGCTCATTCTCAGGGAGCCGAAACACCATATATTTT

len: 16
v_gene: TRBV4-2
abundance: NA
j_gene: TRBJ1-4
d_gene: TRBD1
CDR3aa: CASSQVAGGAGEKLFF
CDR3nt: TGTGCCAGCAGCCAAGTGGCAGGGGGCGCGGGTGAAAAACTGTTTTTT

len: 15
v_gene: TRBV6-5
abundance: NA
j_gene: TRBJ1-1
d_gene: NA
CDR3aa: CASRVERVENTEAFF
CDR3nt: TGTGCCAGCAGGGTCGAAAGGGTAGAGAACACTGAAGCTTTCTTT

len: 16
v_gene: TRBV7-2
abundance: few
j_gene: TRBJ2-5
d_gene: NA
CDR3aa: CASSPRGPTGKETQYF
CDR3nt: TGTGCCAGCAGCCCCCGGGGCCCTACTGGGAAAGAGACCCAGTACTTC

len: 15
v_gene: TRBV2
abundance: NA
j_gene: TRBJ2-5
d_gene: TRBD2
CDR3aa: CASSPQGLVGETQYF
CDR3nt: TGTGCCAGCAGTCCCCAAGGACTAGTGGGGGAGACCCAGTACTTC